This TCR beta chain was captured by sequencing in a study of blood T cell repertoires in COVID-19. The data were produced by immunoSEQ multiplex PCR, yet TCRdb's version contains in-frame clones alone and is incomplete. Among 180,000 or so clones, about 82% were seen once, and the ten largest hold about 6%. CDR1 is LNHDA and CDR2 is SQIVND in the germline V gene (reference sequence). Trimming shortened V by 5 bases and J by 4 bases, and 23 bases separated the two germline ends. This CDR3 has 17 residues. The chain is built from TRBV19 and TRBJ1-2, with D unresolved. Sample: PBMCs or T cells enriched from blood (not recorded which). The clonotype comes from a man aged 35 to 55 with acute COVID-19. CDR3 sequence reads: CASSSIRTGEASYGYTF. The CDR3 DNA reads as TGTGCCAGTAGTTCGATAAGGACCGGGGAAGCGAGCTATGGCTACACCTTC.